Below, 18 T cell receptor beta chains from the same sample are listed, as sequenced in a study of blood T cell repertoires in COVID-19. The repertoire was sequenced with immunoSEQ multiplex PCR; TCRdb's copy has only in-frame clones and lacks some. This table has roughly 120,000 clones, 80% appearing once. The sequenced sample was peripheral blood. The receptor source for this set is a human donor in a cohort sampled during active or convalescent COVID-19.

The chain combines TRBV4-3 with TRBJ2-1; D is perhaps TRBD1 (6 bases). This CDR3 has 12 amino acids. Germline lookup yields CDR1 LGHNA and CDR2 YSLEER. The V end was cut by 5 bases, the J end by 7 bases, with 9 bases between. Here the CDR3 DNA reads TGCGCCAGCAGCGCGAGGGGGAATGAGCAGTTCTTC. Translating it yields CASSARGNEQFF.

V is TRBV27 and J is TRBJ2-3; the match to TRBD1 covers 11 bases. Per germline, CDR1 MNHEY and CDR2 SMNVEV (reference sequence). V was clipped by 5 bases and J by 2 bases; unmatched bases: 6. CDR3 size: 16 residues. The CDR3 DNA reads TGTGCCAGCAGTCCCAGGACAGGGGGCCCCACAGATACGCAGTATTTT. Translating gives CASSPRTGGPTDTQYF.

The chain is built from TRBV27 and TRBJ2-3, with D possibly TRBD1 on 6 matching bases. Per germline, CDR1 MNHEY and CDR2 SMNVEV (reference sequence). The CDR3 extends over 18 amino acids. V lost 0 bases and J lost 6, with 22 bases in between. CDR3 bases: TGTGCCAGCAGTTTATCGCCTCAGGGGCCTCGGAACCAGGATACGCAGTATTTT. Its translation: CASSLSPQGPRNQDTQYF.

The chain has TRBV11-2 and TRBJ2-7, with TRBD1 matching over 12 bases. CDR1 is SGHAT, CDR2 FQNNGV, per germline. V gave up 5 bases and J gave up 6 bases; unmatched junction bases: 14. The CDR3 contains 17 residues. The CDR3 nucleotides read TGTGCCAGCAGCCGAAAACTACCGGGACAGGGGGCTCGCGAGCAGTACTTC. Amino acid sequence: CASSRKLPGQGAREQYF.

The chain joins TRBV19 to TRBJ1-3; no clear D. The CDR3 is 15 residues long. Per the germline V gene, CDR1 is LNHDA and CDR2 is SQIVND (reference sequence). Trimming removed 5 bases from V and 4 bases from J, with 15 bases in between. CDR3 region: CASSWALTSGNTIYF. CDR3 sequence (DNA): TGTGCCAGTAGTTGGGCCCTTACATCGGGAAACACCATATATTTT.

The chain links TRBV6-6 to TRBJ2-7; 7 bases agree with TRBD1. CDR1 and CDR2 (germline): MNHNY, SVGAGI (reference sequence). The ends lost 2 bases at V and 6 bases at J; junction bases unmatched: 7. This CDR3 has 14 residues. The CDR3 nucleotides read TGTGCCAGCAGTTACCCCAGACAGGGTACCGAGCAGTACTTC. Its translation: CASSYPRQGTEQYF.

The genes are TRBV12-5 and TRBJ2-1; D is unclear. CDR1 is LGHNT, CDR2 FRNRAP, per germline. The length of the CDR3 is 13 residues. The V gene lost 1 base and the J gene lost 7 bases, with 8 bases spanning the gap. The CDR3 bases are TGTGCTAGTGGTTTGGACGCTAGGAATGAGCAGTTCTTC. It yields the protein CASGLDARNEQFF.

The CDR3 DNA reads TGTGCCAGCAGCTTAGTTACACTTACCGGGAATCAGCCCCAGCATTTT. It is translated as CASSLVTLTGNQPQHF. The chain employs TRBV7-9 and TRBJ1-5; D is unresolved. Germline loops: CDR1 SEHNR, CDR2 FQNEAQ (reference sequence). V shed 1 base and J shed 4 bases, with 14 bases lying between them. The CDR3 length is 16 residues.

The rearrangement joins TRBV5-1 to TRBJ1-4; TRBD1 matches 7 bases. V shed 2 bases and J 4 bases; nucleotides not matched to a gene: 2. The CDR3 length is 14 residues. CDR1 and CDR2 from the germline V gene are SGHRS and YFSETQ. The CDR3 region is CASSFRGINEKLFF. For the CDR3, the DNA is TGCGCCAGCAGCTTCAGGGGGATTAATGAAAAACTGTTTTTT.

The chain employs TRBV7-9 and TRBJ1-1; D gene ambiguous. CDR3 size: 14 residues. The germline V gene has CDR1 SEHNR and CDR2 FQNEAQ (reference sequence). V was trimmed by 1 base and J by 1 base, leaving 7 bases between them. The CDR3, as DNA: TGTGCCAGCAGCTTAGTCCCACAGAACACTGAAGCTTTCTTT. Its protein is CASSLVPQNTEAFF. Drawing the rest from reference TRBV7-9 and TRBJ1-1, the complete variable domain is DTGVSQNPRHKITKRGQNVTFRCDPISEHNRLYWYRQTLGQGPEFLTYFQNEAQLEKSRLLSDRFSAERPKGSFSTLEIQRTEQGDSAMYLCASSLVPQNTEAFFGQGTRLTVV.

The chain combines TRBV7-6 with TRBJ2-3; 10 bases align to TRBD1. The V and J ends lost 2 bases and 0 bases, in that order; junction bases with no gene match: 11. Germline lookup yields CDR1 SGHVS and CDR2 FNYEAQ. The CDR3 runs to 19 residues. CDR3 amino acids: CASSLRRDRGVESTDTQYF. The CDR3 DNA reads TGTGCCAGCAGCTTAAGGCGGGACAGGGGTGTAGAAAGCACAGATACGCAGTATTTT.

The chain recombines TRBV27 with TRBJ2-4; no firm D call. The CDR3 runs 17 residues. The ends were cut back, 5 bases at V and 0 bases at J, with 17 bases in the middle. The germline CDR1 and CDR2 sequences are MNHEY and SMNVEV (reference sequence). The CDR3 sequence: CASSPKKIILAKNIQYF. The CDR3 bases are TGTGCCAGCAGTCCCAAGAAAATTATACTAGCCAAAAACATTCAGTACTTC.

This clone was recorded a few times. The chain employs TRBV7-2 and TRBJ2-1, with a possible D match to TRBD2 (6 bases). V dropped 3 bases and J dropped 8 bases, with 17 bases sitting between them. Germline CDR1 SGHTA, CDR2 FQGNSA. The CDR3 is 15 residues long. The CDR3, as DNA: TGTGCCAGCAGCTTTAATCCAAGGGAGGTTGATGAGCAGTTCTTC. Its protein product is CASSFNPREVDEQFF.

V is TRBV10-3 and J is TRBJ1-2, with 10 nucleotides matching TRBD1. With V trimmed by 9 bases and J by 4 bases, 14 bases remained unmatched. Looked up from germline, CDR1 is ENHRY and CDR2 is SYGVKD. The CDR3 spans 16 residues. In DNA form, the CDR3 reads TGTGCCATTAAACCGGGACAGGGGCGGCCCGGCTATGGCTACACCTTC. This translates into CAIKPGQGRPGYGYTF.

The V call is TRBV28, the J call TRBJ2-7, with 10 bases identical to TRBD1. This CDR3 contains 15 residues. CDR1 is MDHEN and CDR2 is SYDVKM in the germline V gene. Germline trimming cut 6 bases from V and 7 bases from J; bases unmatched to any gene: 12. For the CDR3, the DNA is TGTGCCAGCAGAGAGAAGGACAGGGGGTTAGGTGAGCAGTACTTC. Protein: CASREKDRGLGEQYF. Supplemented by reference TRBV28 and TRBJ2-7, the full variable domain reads DVKVTQSSRYLVKRTGEKVFLECVQDMDHENMFWYRQDPGLGLRLIYFSYDVKMKEKGDIPEGYSVSREKKERFSLILESASTNQTSMYLCASREKDRGLGEQYFGPGTRLTVT.

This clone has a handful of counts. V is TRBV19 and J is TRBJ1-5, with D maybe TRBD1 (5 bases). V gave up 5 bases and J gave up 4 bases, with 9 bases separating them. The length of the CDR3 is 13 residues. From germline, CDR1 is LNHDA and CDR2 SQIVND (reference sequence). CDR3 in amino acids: CASSGWTNQPQHF. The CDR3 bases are TGTGCCAGTAGTGGGTGGACAAATCAGCCCCAGCATTTT.

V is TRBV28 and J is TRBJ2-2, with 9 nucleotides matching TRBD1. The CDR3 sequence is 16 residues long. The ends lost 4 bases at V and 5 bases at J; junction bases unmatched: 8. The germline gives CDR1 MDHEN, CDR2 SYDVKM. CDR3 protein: CASSYPTGGRTGELFF. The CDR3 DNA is TGTGCCAGCAGTTACCCGACAGGGGGAAGGACCGGGGAGCTGTTTTTT.

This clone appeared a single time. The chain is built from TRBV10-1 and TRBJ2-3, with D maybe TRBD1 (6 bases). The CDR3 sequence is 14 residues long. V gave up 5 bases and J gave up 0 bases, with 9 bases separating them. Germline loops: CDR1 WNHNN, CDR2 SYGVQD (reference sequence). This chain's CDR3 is CASSRTASTDTQYF. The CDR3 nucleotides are TGCGCCAGCAGTAGGACAGCTAGCACAGATACGCAGTATTTT.